This is a list of T cell receptor beta chains from one sample in a study of cytomegalovirus exposure and HLA in healthy donors. Libraries were prepared by immunoSEQ multiplex PCR; TCRdb keeps only in-frame clonotypes and omits some of them. The data show tens of thousands of clones, with roughly four fifths seen just once and over 6% held by the top ten. The sample taken for sequencing was PBMCs. The receptors derive from a man aged 50-60 years in good health and CMV-seronegative. Both conserved end residues are part of each CDR3. A D gene is named only where the DNA matches it firmly. Size values are once, few and many counts, or a class for expanded clones, and some rows have none.

J,size,D,V,DNA,CDR3
TRBJ1-6,-,-,TRBV5-1,TGCGCCAGCAGCTTGGGGGCAGATAATTCACCCCTCCACTTT,CASSLGADNSPLHF
TRBJ1-5,-,-,TRBV4-2,TGTGCCAGCAGCCAAAGGGAGTCCAATCAGCCCCAGCATTTT,CASSQRESNQPQHF
TRBJ2-7,-,-,TRBV7-5,TGTGCCAGAAGCTTAGAGGGTAGCGGGGGGCCCTACGAGCAGTACTTC,CARSLEGSGGPYEQYF
TRBJ1-1,-,-,TRBV12-5,TGTGCTAGTGGTTATCAGGGCGTGAACACTGAAGCTTTCTTT,CASGYQGVNTEAFF
TRBJ1-5,-,-,TRBV7-9,TGTGCCAGCAGCCTTAGGGCAGGGTCCAGCAATCAGCCCCAGCATTTT,CASSLRAGSSNQPQHF
TRBJ2-3,-,-,TRBV9,TGTGCCAGCAGCGTTGGGGGCCCTATCACAGATACGCAGTATTTT,CASSVGGPITDTQYF
TRBJ1-1,-,-,TRBV11-2,TGTGCCAGCAAGATTCCGGGGAACACTGAAGCTTTCTTT,CASKIPGNTEAFF
TRBJ2-7,few,-,TRBV5-1,TGCGCCAGCAGCGTAGCGGTGGCCGCCTACGAGCAGTACTTC,CASSVAVAAYEQYF
TRBJ2-7,-,TRBD2,TRBV10-3,TGTGCCATCGGGGGGGGTAGCGGAGACCAAAACTTC,CAIGGGSGDQNF
TRBJ2-7,-,-,TRBV6-1,TGTGCCAGCAGTGAAGCGCTAGGGGGGGGCGACGAGCAGTACTTC,CASSEALGGGDEQYF
TRBJ2-2,few,-,TRBV7-9,TGTGCCAGCAGCTTCATCTTAACAGGCGGGGAGCTGTTTTTT,CASSFILTGGELFF
TRBJ1-1,few,TRBD1,TRBV27,TGTGCCAGCAGTTTATTCCCGCAGGGGGCGGCTTTCTTT,CASSLFPQGAAFF
TRBJ2-1,-,-,TRBV7-2,TGTGCCAGCAGCTTAGCAGAATCGGGAGCGGTTGAGCAGTTCTTC,CASSLAESGAVEQFF
TRBJ1-5,-,TRBD1,TRBV10-3,TGTGCCATCAGTGCGACAGGGGACAGCAATCAGCCCCAGCATTTT,CAISATGDSNQPQHF
TRBJ1-5,once,-,TRBV5-1,TGCGCCAGCAGCTTGGCAGGGAGCAATCAGCCCCAGCATTTT,CASSLAGSNQPQHF
TRBJ2-7,-,-,TRBV2,TGTGCCAGCAGCCTGTACTACGAGCAGTACTTC,CASSLYYEQYF
TRBJ2-7,once,TRBD1,TRBV4-2,TGTGCCAGCAGCCAAGCGCCCCTAGGGACAGGGGGTTCCTCCTACGAGCAGTACTTC,CASSQAPLGTGGSSYEQYF
TRBJ1-5,-,-,TRBV5-5,TGTGCCAGCACCCTCAGGGTTAATAGCAATCAGCCCCAGCATTTT,CASTLRVNSNQPQHF
TRBJ1-1,once,-,TRBV2,TGTGCCAGCAGTGGGGGACAAATTAACACTGAAGCTTTCTTT,CASSGGQINTEAFF
TRBJ1-2,few,-,TRBV2,TGTGCCAGCACACCTCAGGGGAAGAACTATGGCTACACCTTC,CASTPQGKNYGYTF
TRBJ1-1,-,TRBD1,TRBV19,TGTGCCAGTAGTTTCAGGGGGCGGACTGAAGCTTTCTTT,CASSFRGRTEAFF
TRBJ1-5,-,-,TRBV6-6,TGTGCCAGCAGTTCATTTCAGCCCCAGCATTTT,CASSSFQPQHF
TRBJ1-2,-,-,TRBV5-1,TGCGCCAGCAGCTTGCCGGAGGGCTATGGCTACACCTTC,CASSLPEGYGYTF
TRBJ1-5,-,-,TRBV2,TGTGCCAGCAGTGAATTAGTCAATTCACAGCCCCAGCATTTT,CASSELVNSQPQHF
TRBJ2-7,-,TRBD1,TRBV7-8,TGTGCCAGCAGCGTCGTCTGGACAGGAGGTAACGAGCAGTACTTC,CASSVVWTGGNEQYF
TRBJ1-5,-,-,TRBV2,TGTGCCAGCAGGGCGGGGAATGCAAATCAGCCCCAGCATTTT,CASRAGNANQPQHF